These T cell receptor beta chains were read from a single sample in a study of blood T cell repertoires in COVID-19. Repertoires were generated with immunoSEQ multiplex PCR, while TCRdb's copy carries only in-frame clones and drops some. The top ten hold around 10% of the sample, which has over 250,000 clones, roughly 88% seen once. The sample comprised peripheral blood. Receptors originate from a woman aged 70 to 79 with acute or convalescent COVID-19. The conserved cysteine and the conserved F or W are not part of the CDR3 here. Expanded clones are given a class, and other clones once, few, many or no size at all.

>.|TRBV27
ASSPQGAGGYT
>.|TRBV30
AWSQGPGEQY
>.|TRBV6-2/TRBV6-3
ASSSREAGITDTQY
>.|TRBV6-2/TRBV6-3
ASSYSRGNNEQF
>.|TRBV25-1
ASSGGGQRSNEQF
>.|TRBV3-1/TRBV3-2
ASSQFEIGGNTIY
>.|TRBV19
ASNQELGKNIQY
>.|TRBV11-2
ASSQRYSGDTDTQY
>once|TRBV4-1
ASSQVDTTDTQY
>.|TRBV2
ASGATDPYGYT
>.|TRBV3-1/TRBV3-2
ASSQDGRNTEAF
>.|TRBV19
ASKETAGGHKGEQF
>once|TRBV2
ASRLETTLAGGTTDTQY
>.|TRBV20-1
SASSDRVGGYT
>.|TRBV5-1
ASSWWTGNTGELF
>.|TRBV5-4
ASSPQGQETQY
>.|TRBV2
ASSETEVGRARGYT